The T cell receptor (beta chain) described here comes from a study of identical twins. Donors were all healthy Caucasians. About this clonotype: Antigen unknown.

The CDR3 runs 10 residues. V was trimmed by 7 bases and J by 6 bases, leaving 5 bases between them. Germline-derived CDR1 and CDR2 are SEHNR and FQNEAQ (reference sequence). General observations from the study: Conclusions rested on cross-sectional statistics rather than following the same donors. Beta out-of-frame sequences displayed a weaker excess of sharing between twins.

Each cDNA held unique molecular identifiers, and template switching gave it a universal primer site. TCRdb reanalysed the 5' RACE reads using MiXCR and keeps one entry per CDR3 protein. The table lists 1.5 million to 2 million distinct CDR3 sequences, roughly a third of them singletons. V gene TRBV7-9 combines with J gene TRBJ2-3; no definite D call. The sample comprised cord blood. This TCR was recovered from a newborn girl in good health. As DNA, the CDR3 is TGTGCCAGCACCCTGGATACGCAGTATTTT. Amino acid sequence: CASTLDTQYF.